The present T cell receptor (beta chain) was sequenced within a study of technical replicates of blood from several donors. Clones were read by immunoSEQ multiplex PCR, and TCRdb kept only the in-frame ones, dropping some. The sample consists of tens of thousands of clones, around 87% of them appearing once. Germline loops: CDR1 MNHEY, CDR2 SMNVEV (reference sequence). The trim removed 6 bases at V and 8 bases at J, leaving 8 bases unmatched. The CDR3 runs 14 residues. This receptor was obtained from a human donor in good health. Some clones in this sample may be carry-over from other donors' samples. Sequencing input: PBMCs. The rearrangement links TRBV27 to TRBJ1-4; 8 bases map to TRBD1. This chain's CDR3 is CASRSGQAGEKLFF. The CDR3 nucleotides are TGTGCCAGCAGGTCGGGACAGGCGGGGGAAAAACTGTTTTTT. Full variable domain (rest looked up from reference TRBV27 and TRBJ1-4): EAQVTQNPRYLITVTGKKLTVTCSQNMNHEYMSWYRQDPGLGLRQIYYSMNVEVTDKGDVPEGYKVSRKEKRNFPLILESPSPNQTSLYFCASRSGQAGEKLFFGSGTQLSVL.